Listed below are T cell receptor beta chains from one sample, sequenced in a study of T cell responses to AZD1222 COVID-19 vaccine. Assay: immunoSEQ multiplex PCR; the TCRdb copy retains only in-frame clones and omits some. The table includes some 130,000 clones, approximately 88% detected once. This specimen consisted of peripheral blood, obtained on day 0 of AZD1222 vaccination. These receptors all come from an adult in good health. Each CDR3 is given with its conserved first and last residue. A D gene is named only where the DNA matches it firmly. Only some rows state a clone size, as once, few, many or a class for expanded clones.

TGTGCCAGCAGCCCTGTGGGGGGCTCCCGTAGCACTGAAGCTTTCTTT | CASSPVGGSRSTEAFF | NA | TRBJ1-1 | NA | TRBV14
TGTGCCTGGAGGGGGAGGTCCTACAATGAGCAGTTCTTC | CAWRGRSYNEQFF | NA | TRBJ2-1 | NA | TRBV30
TGTGCCAGCAGCCCGACAGGGGGCTTTGGCACTGAAGCTTTCTTT | CASSPTGGFGTEAFF | NA | TRBJ1-1 | TRBD1 | TRBV7-3
TGTGCCAGCAGTGACCTGGGCCGATTAATTGAAAAACTGTTTTTT | CASSDLGRLIEKLFF | NA | TRBJ1-4 | NA | TRBV6-1
TGTGCCAGCAGCCAAGGGGAGGAATGGACAGGGGTGCCGGAGACCCAGTACTTC | CASSQGEEWTGVPETQYF | NA | TRBJ2-5 | TRBD1 | TRBV3-1/TRBV3-2
TGTGCCAGCAGCCAAGACGACTCCTACGAGCAGTACTTC | CASSQDDSYEQYF | NA | TRBJ2-7 | NA | TRBV4-2
TGTGCCAGCGAAACCAGGGTCCGCCGGGAGGGCTACACCTTC | CASETRVRREGYTF | few | TRBJ1-2 | NA | TRBV6-6
TGTGCCAGTGGGGAGAGCTACGAGCAGTACTTC | CASGESYEQYF | once | TRBJ2-7 | NA | TRBV19
TGTGCCAGCTCACCGTCTATGAATTGGGAGACCCAGTACTTC | CASSPSMNWETQYF | NA | TRBJ2-5 | NA | TRBV18
TGTGCCAGCAGCCAAGACTCAGAACGACTTGGCTACACCTTC | CASSQDSERLGYTF | NA | TRBJ1-2 | NA | TRBV3-1/TRBV3-2
TGTGCCACCAGTGCAACCGGGACACTCGGCACAGATACGCAGTATTTT | CATSATGTLGTDTQYF | NA | TRBJ2-3 | NA | TRBV24-1
TGCGCCAGCAGCCCGGAGGGACAAATGTACGAGCAGTACTTC | CASSPEGQMYEQYF | NA | TRBJ2-7 | NA | TRBV5-1
TGTGCCAGCAGTCCCGATAGCAATCAGCCCCAGCATTTT | CASSPDSNQPQHF | NA | TRBJ1-5 | NA | TRBV2
TGTGCCAGCAGTGAAGTGGATGAGCAGTTCTTC | CASSEVDEQFF | NA | TRBJ2-1 | NA | TRBV6-1
TGTGCCAGCAGTCCGGAAACCGGGGGTAGCACAGATACGCAGTATTTT | CASSPETGGSTDTQYF | NA | TRBJ2-3 | NA | TRBV2
TGCGCCAGCAGCTTGGCAGGGATGAACACTGAAGCTTTCTTT | CASSLAGMNTEAFF | NA | TRBJ1-1 | NA | TRBV5-1
TGTGCCAGCAGCTTGGACAGGTTCAACACCATATATTTT | CASSLDRFNTIYF | once | TRBJ1-3 | NA | TRBV5-6
TGTGCCAGTAGTAACGAACCCGCCGTTACTGGAAACACCATATATTTT | CASSNEPAVTGNTIYF | NA | TRBJ1-3 | NA | TRBV19
TGCAGCGTCCGAGGACAGGGCGCAGATACGCAGTATTTT | CSVRGQGADTQYF | NA | TRBJ2-3 | TRBD1 | TRBV29-1
TGTGCCAGCAGTTTTTGGACAGGGATAGGTCAGCCCCAGCATTTT | CASSFWTGIGQPQHF | NA | TRBJ1-5 | TRBD1 | TRBV6-2/TRBV6-3
TGTGCCAGCACCCTCGGGCGGACGGCGTATGGCTACACCTTC | CASTLGRTAYGYTF | NA | TRBJ1-2 | NA | TRBV6-5
TGTGCCAGTAGTGTACAGTATCATGGCTACACCTTC | CASSVQYHGYTF | once | TRBJ1-2 | NA | TRBV19
TGTGCCAGCAGCGTCTCCGGGACTAGCGGGGGGGCCTATGGGACCGGGGAGCTGTTTTTT | CASSVSGTSGGAYGTGELFF | NA | TRBJ2-2 | TRBD2 | TRBV9
TGTGCCAGCACCCGCTTTAGGGAGGGCTCCTACAATGAGCAGTTCTTC | CASTRFREGSYNEQFF | NA | TRBJ2-1 | TRBD2 | TRBV6-6
TGTGCCAGCAGCCAAGATACGGGGGGCTATGAGCAGTTCTTC | CASSQDTGGYEQFF | NA | TRBJ2-1 | NA | TRBV3-1/TRBV3-2
TGTGCCAGCAGCCCTTACAGGGGAGCTAACTATGGCTACACCTTC | CASSPYRGANYGYTF | few | TRBJ1-2 | TRBD1 | TRBV3-1/TRBV3-2
TGTGCCAGCAGAACTTACAATCAGCCCCAGCATTTT | CASRTYNQPQHF | NA | TRBJ1-5 | NA | TRBV27
TGTGCCAGCAGTTTCCAGACCGAGGCTTTCTTT | CASSFQTEAFF | NA | TRBJ1-1 | NA | TRBV12-3/TRBV12-4
TGTGCCAGCAGCTTTAGGAACCTACAGAGTACCCCTGAAGCTTTCTTT | CASSFRNLQSTPEAFF | NA | TRBJ1-1 | NA | TRBV7-9
TGTGCCAGCAGGCAGGCTCCTGGGGGAAAACTGTTTTTT | CASRQAPGGKLFF | NA | TRBJ1-4 | NA | TRBV6-5
TGTGCCAGCAGCGATCATCCGGGACAGGGGCTGAACACTGAAGCTTTCTTT | CASSDHPGQGLNTEAFF | NA | TRBJ1-1 | TRBD1 | TRBV9
TGCGCCAGCAGCCCGGGGGACCCAACGGCGATGCGGCAGTTCTTC | CASSPGDPTAMRQFF | NA | TRBJ2-1 | NA | TRBV5-1
TGTGCCAGTACGGGTTGGGATGAGCAGTTCTTC | CASTGWDEQFF | NA | TRBJ2-1 | NA | TRBV19
TGTGCCAGCAGCCAGGGACAGGGTCAGCTCTCTGGTGGCTACACCTTC | CASSQGQGQLSGGYTF | NA | TRBJ1-2 | TRBD1 | TRBV3-1/TRBV3-2
TGTGCCAGCAAGAAATTTAGCCGTACAACTAATGAAAAACTGTTTTTT | CASKKFSRTTNEKLFF | NA | TRBJ1-4 | NA | TRBV7-8
TGTGCCAGCAGCTTAGGGGCGGTCTCCTACGAGCAGTACTTC | CASSLGAVSYEQYF | NA | TRBJ2-7 | NA | TRBV11-2
TGCGCCAGCAGCCAAGTCCAATCCGGGTGGGGGGGCACTGAAGCTTTCTTT | CASSQVQSGWGGTEAFF | once | TRBJ1-1 | NA | TRBV4-1
TGTGCCAGTTCCGGGGGCAACAACTATGGCTACACCTTC | CASSGGNNYGYTF | NA | TRBJ1-2 | NA | TRBV6-5
TGTGCCTGGTGGGCCGGGAAGAACACTGAAGCTTTCTTT | CAWWAGKNTEAFF | NA | TRBJ1-1 | NA | TRBV30
TGTGCCAGCTCGTACGGAGAGAACACTGAAGCTTTCTTT | CASSYGENTEAFF | NA | TRBJ1-1 | NA | TRBV18
TGTGCCACCAGAGGGGTCTACGAGCAGTACTTC | CATRGVYEQYF | NA | TRBJ2-7 | NA | TRBV15
TGTGCCATCAGTGAGAGGGCAGATGAAAAACTGTTTTTT | CAISERADEKLFF | NA | TRBJ1-4 | NA | TRBV10-3
TGTGCCAGTAGGGCCTCCGAGCAATCCTACAATGAGCAGTTCTTC | CASRASEQSYNEQFF | NA | TRBJ2-1 | NA | TRBV19
TGTGCCACCAGCAGAGATCAGGCTTCGGGGACCCAGTACTTC | CATSRDQASGTQYF | once | TRBJ2-5 | NA | TRBV15